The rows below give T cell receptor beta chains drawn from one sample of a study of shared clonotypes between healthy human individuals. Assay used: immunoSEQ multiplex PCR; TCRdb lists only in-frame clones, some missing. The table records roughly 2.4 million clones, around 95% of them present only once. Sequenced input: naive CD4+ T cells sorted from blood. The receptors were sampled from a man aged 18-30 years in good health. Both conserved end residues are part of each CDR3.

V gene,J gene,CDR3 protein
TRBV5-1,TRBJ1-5,CASSQDSSNQPQHF
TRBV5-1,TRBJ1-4,CASSLAGGYEKLFF
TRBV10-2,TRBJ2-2,CASSFSGGILNTGELFF
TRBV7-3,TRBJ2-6,CASSPGPGSGANVLTF
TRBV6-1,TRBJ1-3,CASSEAQSSGNTIYF
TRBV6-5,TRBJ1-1,CASSYRTGAWAFF
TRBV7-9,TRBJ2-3,CASSFTGGADTQYF
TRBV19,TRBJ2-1,CASSILFGGSYNEQFF
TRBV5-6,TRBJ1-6,CASSLGRVNSPLHF
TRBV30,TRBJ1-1,CAWSVNMNTEAFF
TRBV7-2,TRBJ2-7,CASSRGDFPYEQYF
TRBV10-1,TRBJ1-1,CASSETGMNTEAFF
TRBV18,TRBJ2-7,CASSPPGQAGEQYF
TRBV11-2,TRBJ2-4,CASSPGVLAKNIQYF
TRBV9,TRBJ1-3,CASSTGQGLSGNTIYF
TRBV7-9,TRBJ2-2,CASSRILAGVWSGELFF
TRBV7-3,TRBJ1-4,CASSARRATNEKLFF
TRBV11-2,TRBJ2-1,CASSPWDNEQFF
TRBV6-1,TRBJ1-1,CASSGYRGQGEAFF
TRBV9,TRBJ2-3,CASSDRTDTQYF
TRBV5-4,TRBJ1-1,CASSLDRWNTEAFF
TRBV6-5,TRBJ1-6,CASSYSNAAGNSPLHF
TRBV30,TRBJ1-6,CAWGPTGAPLHF
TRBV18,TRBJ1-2,CASSPEGAGPYGYTF
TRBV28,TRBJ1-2,CASSLSPTARGGGYTF
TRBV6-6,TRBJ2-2,CASRPPGLLNTGELFF
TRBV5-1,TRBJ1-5,CASSFAGGIDQPQHF
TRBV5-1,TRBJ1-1,CASSLVKGKGGTEAFF
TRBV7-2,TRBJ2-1,CASSLSSYNEQFF
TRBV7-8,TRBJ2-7,CASSSLAETGEQYF
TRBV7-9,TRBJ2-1,CASSSPGWGNEQFF
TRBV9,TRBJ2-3,CASSEFPGQSTDTQYF
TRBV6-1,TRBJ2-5,CASSDTIGGQGSETQYF
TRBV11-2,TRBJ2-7,CASSLELARVYEQYF
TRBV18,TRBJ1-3,CASSPPGGFDGNTIYF
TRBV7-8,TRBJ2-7,CASSLYLAGEIFYEQYF
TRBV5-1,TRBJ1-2,CASSLTLGGEYGYTF
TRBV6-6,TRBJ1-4,CATQQGNEKLFF
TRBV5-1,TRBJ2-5,CASSPGQLETQYF
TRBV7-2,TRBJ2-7,CASSLDTILYEQYF
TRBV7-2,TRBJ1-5,CASSFTGTANQPQHF
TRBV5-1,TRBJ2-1,CASSLVGFNEQFF
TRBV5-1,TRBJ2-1,CASSAEPYYNEQFF
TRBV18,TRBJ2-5,CASSPLQGGETQYF
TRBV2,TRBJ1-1,CASSTQGPEAFF
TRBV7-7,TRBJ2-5,CASSLNAGAQETQYF